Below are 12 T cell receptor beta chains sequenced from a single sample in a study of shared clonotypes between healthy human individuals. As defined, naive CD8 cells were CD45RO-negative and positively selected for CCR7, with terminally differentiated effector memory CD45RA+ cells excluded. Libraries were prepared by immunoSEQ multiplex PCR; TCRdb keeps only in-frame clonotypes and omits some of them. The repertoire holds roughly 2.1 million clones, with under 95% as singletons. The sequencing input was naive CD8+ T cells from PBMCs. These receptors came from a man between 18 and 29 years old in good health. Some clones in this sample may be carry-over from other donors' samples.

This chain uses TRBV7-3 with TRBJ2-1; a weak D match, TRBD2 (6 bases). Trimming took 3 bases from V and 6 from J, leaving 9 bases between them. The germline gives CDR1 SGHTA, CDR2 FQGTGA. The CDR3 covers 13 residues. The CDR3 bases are TGTGCCAGCAGCTTCACGACTAGCAATGAGCAGTTCTTC. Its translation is CASSFTTSNEQFF. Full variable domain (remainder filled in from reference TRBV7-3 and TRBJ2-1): GAGVSQTPSNKVTEKGKYVELRCDPISGHTALYWYRQSLGQGPEFLIYFQGTGAADDSGLPNDRFFAVRPEGSVSTLKIQRTERGDSAVYLCASSFTTSNEQFFGPGTRLTVL.

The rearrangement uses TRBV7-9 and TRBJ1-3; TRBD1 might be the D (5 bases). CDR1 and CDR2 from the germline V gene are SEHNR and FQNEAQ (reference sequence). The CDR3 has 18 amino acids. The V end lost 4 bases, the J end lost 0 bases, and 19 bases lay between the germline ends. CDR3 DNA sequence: TGTGCCAGCAGCTCCCCGCTCAGAGACAGAGGCTCTGGAAACACCATATATTTT. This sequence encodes CASSSPLRDRGSGNTIYF.

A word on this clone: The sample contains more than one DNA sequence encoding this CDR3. This CDR3 reads CASSVISTDTQYF. DNA of the CDR3: TGTGCCAGCAGCGTAATTAGCACAGATACGCAGTATTTT. This chain uses TRBV9 with TRBJ2-3, with no clear D. Trimming pared 1 base from V and 0 bases from J, leaving 3 bases between. CDR3 length: 13 amino acids. Germline V lookup: CDR1 SGDLS, CDR2 YYNGEE.

The CDR3 sequence: CAWGRTNEQYF. DNA of the CDR3: TGTGCCTGGGGGAGGACGAACGAGCAGTACTTC. V is TRBV30 and J is TRBJ2-7; TRBD2 might be the D (6 bases). Germline V gene data show CDR1 as GTSNPN and CDR2 as SVGIG (reference sequence). V was trimmed by 5 bases and J by 5 bases, leaving 10 bases between them. This CDR3 region has 11 residues.

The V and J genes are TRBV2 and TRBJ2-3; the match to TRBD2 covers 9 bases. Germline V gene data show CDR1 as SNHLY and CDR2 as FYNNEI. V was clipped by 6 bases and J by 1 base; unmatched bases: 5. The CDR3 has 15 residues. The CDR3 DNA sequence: TGTGCCAGCAGAGATAGCGGGGGAGGCACAGATACGCAGTATTTT. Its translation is CASRDSGGGTDTQYF.

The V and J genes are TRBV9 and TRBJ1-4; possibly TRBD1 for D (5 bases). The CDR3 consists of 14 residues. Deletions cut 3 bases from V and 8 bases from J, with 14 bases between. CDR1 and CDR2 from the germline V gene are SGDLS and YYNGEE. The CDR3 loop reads CASSGRPQGEKLFF. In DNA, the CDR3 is TGTGCCAGCAGCGGTCGGCCCCAGGGAGAAAAACTGTTTTTT.

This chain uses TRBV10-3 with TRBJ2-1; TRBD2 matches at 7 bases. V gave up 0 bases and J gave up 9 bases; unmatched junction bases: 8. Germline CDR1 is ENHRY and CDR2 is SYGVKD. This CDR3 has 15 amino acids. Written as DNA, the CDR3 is TGTGCCATCAGTGAGTCGGGAGGACTAGTAACTGAGCAGTTCTTC. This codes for CAISESGGLVTEQFF.

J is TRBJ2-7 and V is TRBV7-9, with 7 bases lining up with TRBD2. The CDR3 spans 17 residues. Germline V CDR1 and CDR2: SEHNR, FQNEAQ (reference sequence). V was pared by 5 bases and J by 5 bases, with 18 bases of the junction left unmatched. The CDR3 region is CASSDRYGGEKPNEQYF. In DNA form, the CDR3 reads TGTGCCAGCAGCGATAGATATGGGGGGGAAAAACCCAACGAGCAGTACTTC.

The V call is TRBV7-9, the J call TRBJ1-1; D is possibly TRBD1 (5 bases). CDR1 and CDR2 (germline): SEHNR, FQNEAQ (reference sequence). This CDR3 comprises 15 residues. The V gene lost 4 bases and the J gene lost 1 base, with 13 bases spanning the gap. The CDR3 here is CASSYPSGGNTEAFF. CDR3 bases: TGTGCCAGCAGCTATCCGTCCGGGGGGAACACTGAAGCTTTCTTT.

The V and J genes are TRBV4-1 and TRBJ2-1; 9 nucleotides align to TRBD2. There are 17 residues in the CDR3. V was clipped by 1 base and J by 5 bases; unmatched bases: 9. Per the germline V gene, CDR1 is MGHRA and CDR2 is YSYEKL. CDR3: CASSQAAASGINNEQFF. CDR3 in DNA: TGCGCCAGCAGCCAAGCGGCGGCTAGCGGGATAAACAATGAGCAGTTCTTC.

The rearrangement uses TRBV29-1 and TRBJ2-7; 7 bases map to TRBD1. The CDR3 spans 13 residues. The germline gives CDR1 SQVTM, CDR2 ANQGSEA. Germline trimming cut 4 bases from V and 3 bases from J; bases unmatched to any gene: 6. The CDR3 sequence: CSVVRDRDYEQYF. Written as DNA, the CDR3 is TGCAGCGTTGTAAGGGACAGAGACTACGAGCAGTACTTC.

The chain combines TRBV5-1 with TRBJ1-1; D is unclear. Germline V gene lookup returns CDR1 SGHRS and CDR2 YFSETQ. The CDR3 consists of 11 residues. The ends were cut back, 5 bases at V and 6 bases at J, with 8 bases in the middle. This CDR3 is CASRGGAEAFF. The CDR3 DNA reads TGCGCCAGCAGGGGCGGCGCTGAAGCTTTCTTT.